Reported below is one T cell receptor (beta chain). TCRdb independently ran MiXCR on the RT-PCR reads; one entry per CDR3 protein. This sample carries more than 700,000 distinct CDR3 sequences, 21% of them seen once, and the ten largest clones take 10%. The data belong to a study of response to subunit inactivated influenza vaccine. The CDR3 covers 13 residues. Per germline, CDR1 SEHNR and CDR2 FQNEAQ (reference sequence). The ends lost 6 bases at V and 11 bases at J; junction bases unmatched: 11. The sample consisted of PBMCs from blood, taken roughly 5 days after vaccination. The TCR comes from a man aged 45 to 65 who received an inactivated influenza vaccine. The chain combines TRBV7-9 with TRBJ1-1; TRBD1 matches 8 bases. The CDR3 protein is CASRSRTGLGAFF. In DNA form, the CDR3 reads TGTGCCAGCAGGTCCCGGACAGGGTTGGGGGCTTTCTTT.